The 8 T cell receptor beta chains below all came from one sample that was sequenced in a study of OX40 agonist ivuxolimab in advanced cancers. TCRdb keeps only in-frame clones here, not all; method: immunoSEQ multiplex PCR. The sample holds 65,000 to 75,000 clones, roughly nine tenths seen once. The sequenced sample was CD4+ or CD8+ T cells sorted from blood, obtained in a trial of the OX40 agonist ivuxolimab. Receptors originate from an adult with an advanced solid tumor such as melanoma, head and neck, liver or kidney cancer.

The V gene is TRBV11-3, the J gene TRBJ1-6; D unresolved. Per the germline V gene, CDR1 is SGHNT and CDR2 is YENEEA. CDR3 length: 14 amino acids. Trimming left V 5 bases short and J 7 bases short, with 12 bases between. CDR3 protein: CASSRPMANSPLHF. CDR3 DNA: TGTGCCAGCAGCCGGCCCATGGCGAATTCACCCCTCCACTTT.

This clone was picked up one time. The chain couples TRBV5-1 to TRBJ1-2, with TRBD1 matching over 7 bases. The germline V gene has CDR1 SGHRS and CDR2 YFSETQ. J was trimmed by 4 bases and V by 4 bases; bases with no gene match: 7. This CDR3 region has 14 residues. CDR3 region: CASSPRQGSYGYTF. The CDR3 region has the DNA TGCGCCAGCAGCCCACGACAGGGTTCCTATGGCTACACCTTC. Full variable domain (missing parts from reference TRBV5-1 and TRBJ1-2): KAGVTQTPRYLIKTRGQQVTLSCSPISGHRSVSWYQQTPGQGLQFLFEYFSETQRNKGNFPGRFSGRQFSNSRSEMNVSTLELGDSALYLCASSPRQGSYGYTFGSGTRLTVV.

Turning to this clone: Other DNA sequences in the same sample also yield this CDR3. The chain couples TRBV4-3 to TRBJ1-2; perhaps TRBD1 as D (5 bases). The ends were cut back, 0 bases at V and 3 bases at J, with 8 bases in the middle. Germline CDR1 LGHNA, CDR2 YSLEER. The CDR3 is 14 residues long. CDR3 sequence (DNA): TGCGCCAGCAGCCAAGACGACAGCCACTATGGCTACACCTTC. Translation gives CASSQDDSHYGYTF.

The chain recombines TRBV18 with TRBJ2-3; no clear D. The V gene's germline CDR1 is KGHSH and CDR2 LQKENI. The CDR3 contains 12 residues. Trimming took off 3 bases at V and 6 bases at J, with 7 bases between the two ends. The CDR3 loop reads CASSPSMDTQYF. CDR3 coding DNA: TGTGCCAGCTCACCTTCAATGGATACGCAGTATTTT.

The chain carries TRBV27 and TRBJ2-3, with a tentative D call TRBD2 (6 bases). Germline loops: CDR1 MNHEY, CDR2 SMNVEV (reference sequence). Trimming removed 5 bases at V and 0 bases at J, with 15 bases between. The CDR3 length is 16 residues. The CDR3 DNA sequence: TGTGCCAGCAGTCCGCTCGGGACTCCAAGCACAGATACGCAGTATTTT. Its protein is CASSPLGTPSTDTQYF.

Concerning this clone itself: One end of the junction varies from germline; a read error may be responsible. V is TRBV30 and J is TRBJ2-1; D perhaps matches TRBD1 (5 bases). This CDR3 region has 13 residues. Per germline, CDR1 GTSNPN and CDR2 SVGIG (reference sequence). CDR3 coding DNA: TGTGCGTGGACAAGCCTTTCCTACAATGAGCAGTTCTTC. Protein: CAWTSLSYNEQFF.

The rearrangement joins TRBV19 to TRBJ2-7, with D hard to call. The CDR3 sequence is 11 residues long. Germline V gives CDR1 LNHDA, CDR2 SQIVND (reference sequence). Between the trimmed V and J ends, which lost 2 bases and 6 bases, there was a span of 5 bases. CDR3 residues: CASSIRSEQYF. Written as DNA, the CDR3 is TGTGCCAGTAGTATAAGAAGCGAGCAGTACTTC.

The V gene is TRBV19, the J gene TRBJ1-3; D call uncertain. Germline V gene sequence: CDR1 LNHDA, CDR2 SQIVND (reference sequence). This CDR3 comprises 19 residues. V was shortened by 5 bases and J by 2 bases, with 25 bases between the two germline ends. This chain's CDR3 is CASSLPFGSGGHTGNTIYF. The CDR3 DNA sequence: TGTGCCAGTAGTCTACCCTTCGGGTCGGGAGGTCATACTGGAAACACCATATATTTT.